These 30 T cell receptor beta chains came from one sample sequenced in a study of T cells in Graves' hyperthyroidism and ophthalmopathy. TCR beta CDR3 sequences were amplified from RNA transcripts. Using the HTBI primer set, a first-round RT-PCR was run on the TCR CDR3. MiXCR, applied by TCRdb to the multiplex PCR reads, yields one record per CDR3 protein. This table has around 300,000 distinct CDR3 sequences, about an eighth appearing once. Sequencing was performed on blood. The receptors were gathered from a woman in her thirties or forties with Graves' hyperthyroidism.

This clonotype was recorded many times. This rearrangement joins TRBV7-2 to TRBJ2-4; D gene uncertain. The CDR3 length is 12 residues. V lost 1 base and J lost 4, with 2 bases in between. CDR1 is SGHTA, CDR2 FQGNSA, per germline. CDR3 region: CASSLGKNIQYF. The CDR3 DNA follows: TGTGCCAGCAGCTTAGGGAAAAACATTCAGTACTTC. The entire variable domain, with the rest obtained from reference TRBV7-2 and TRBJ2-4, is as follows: GAGVSQSPSNKVTEKGKDVELRCDPISGHTALYWYRQSLGQGLEFLIYFQGNSAPDKSGLPSDRFSAERTGGSVSTLTIQRTQQEDSAVYLCASSLGKNIQYFGAGTRLSVL.

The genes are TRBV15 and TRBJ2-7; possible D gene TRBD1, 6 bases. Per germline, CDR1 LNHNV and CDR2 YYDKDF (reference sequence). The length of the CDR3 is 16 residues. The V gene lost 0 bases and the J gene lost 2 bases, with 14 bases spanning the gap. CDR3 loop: CATSRDSRGWTYEQYF. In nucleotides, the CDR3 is TGTGCCACCAGCAGAGATTCGAGGGGGTGGACCTACGAGCAGTACTTC.

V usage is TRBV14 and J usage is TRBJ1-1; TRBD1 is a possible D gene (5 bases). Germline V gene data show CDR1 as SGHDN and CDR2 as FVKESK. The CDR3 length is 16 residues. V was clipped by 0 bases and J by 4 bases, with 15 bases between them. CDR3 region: CASSQEGRGSGTEAFF. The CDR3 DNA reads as TGTGCCAGCAGCCAAGAGGGTCGGGGGTCCGGCACTGAAGCTTTCTTT.

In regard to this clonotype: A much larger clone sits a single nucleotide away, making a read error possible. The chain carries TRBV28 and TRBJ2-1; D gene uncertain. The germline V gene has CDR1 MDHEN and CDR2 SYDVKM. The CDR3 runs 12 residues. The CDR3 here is CASSLLENGQFF. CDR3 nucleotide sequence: TGTGCCAGCAGTTTATTGGAAAATGGGCAGTTCTTC.

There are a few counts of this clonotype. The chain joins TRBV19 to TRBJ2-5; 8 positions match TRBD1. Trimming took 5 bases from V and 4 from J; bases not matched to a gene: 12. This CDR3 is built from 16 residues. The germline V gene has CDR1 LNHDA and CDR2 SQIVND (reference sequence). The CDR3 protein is CASSGQGSWVGETQYF. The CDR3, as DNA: TGTGCCAGTAGTGGACAGGGTAGTTGGGTCGGAGAGACCCAGTACTTC. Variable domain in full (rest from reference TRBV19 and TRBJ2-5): DGGITQSPKYLFRKEGQNVTLSCEQNLNHDAMYWYRQDPGQGLRLIYYSQIVNDFQKGDIAEGYSVSREKKESFPLTVTSAQKNPTAFYLCASSGQGSWVGETQYFGPGTRLLVL.

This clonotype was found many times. CDR3: CSALVPGSDSPLHF. The CDR3, as DNA: TGCAGTGCGCTAGTACCGGGTTCGGATTCACCCCTCCACTTT. V gene TRBV20-1 combines with J gene TRBJ1-6; D is uncertain. CDR3 length: 14 residues. Trimming shortened V by 6 bases and J by 8 bases, and 17 bases separated the two germline ends. Germline CDR1 and CDR2: DFQATT and SNEGSKA (reference sequence).

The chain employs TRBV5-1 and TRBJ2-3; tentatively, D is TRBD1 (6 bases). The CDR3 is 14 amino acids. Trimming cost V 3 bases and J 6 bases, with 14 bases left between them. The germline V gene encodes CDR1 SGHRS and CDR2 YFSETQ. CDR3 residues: CASSYQGYSDTQYF. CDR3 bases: TGCGCCAGCAGCTATCAGGGGTATTCGGATACGCAGTATTTT.

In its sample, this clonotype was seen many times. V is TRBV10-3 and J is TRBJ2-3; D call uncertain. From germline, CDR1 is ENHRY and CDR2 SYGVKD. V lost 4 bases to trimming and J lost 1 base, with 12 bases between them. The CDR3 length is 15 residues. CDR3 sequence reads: CAISAPGIGTDTQYF. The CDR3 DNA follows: TGTGCCATCAGTGCGCCGGGTATCGGCACAGATACGCAGTATTTT.

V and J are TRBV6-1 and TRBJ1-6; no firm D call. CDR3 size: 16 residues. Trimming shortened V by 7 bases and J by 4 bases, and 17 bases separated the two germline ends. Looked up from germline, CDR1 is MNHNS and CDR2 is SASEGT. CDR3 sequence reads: CASTYRGREYNSPLHF. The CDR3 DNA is TGTGCCAGCACTTATCGGGGTCGGGAGTATAATTCACCCCTCCACTTT.

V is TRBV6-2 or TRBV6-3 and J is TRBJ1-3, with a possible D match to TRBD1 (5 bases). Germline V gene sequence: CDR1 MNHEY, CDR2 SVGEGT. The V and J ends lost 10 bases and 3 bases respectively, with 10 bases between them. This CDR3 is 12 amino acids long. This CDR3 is CATRGDGNTIYF. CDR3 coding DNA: TGTGCCACCCGGGGCGATGGAAACACCATATATTTT.

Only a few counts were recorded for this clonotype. CDR3 residues: CASSYGRTYEQYF. The CDR3 DNA reads as TGTGCCAGCAGTTACGGGAGGACCTACGAGCAGTACTTC. The chain uses TRBV6-5 and TRBJ2-7, with TRBD2 as a possible D gene (6 bases). Germline loops: CDR1 MNHEY, CDR2 SVGAGI. The V and J ends lost 2 bases and 2 bases respectively, with 7 bases between them. This CDR3 is built from 13 residues.

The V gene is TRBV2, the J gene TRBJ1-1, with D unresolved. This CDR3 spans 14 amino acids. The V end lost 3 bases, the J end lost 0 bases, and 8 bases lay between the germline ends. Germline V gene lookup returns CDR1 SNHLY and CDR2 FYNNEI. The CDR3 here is CASSDGGMNTEAFF. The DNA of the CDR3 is TGTGCCAGCAGTGATGGAGGGATGAACACTGAAGCTTTCTTT.

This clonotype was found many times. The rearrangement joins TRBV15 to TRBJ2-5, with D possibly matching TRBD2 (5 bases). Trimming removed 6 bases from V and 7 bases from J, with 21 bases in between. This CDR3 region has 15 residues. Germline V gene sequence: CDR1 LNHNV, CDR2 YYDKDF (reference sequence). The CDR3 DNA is TGTGCCACCAGTGCATATTTGAGGGAGTCGAGGACCCAGTACTTC. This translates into CATSAYLRESRTQYF.

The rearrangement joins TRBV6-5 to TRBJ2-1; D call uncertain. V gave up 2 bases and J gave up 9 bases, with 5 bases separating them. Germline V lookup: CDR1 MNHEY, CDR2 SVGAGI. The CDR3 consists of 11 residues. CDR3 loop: CASSYAGEQFF. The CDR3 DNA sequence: TGTGCCAGCAGTTACGCCGGTGAGCAGTTCTTC.

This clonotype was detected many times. In DNA, the CDR3 is TGTGCCAGCAGTTTTGACGGCTACTCTGGAAACACCATATATTTT. Protein: CASSFDGYSGNTIYF. The genes are TRBV12-3 or TRBV12-4 and TRBJ1-3; D not certain. The CDR3 length is 15 residues. With 3 bases removed from V and 0 bases from J, the gap between germline ends came to 9 bases.

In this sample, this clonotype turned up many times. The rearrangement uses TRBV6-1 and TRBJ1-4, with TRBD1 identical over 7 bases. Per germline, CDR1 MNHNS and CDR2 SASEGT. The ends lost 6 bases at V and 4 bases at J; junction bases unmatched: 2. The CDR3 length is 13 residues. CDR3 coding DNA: TGTGCCAGCAGGACAGGGAATAATGAAAAACTGTTTTTT. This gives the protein CASRTGNNEKLFF.

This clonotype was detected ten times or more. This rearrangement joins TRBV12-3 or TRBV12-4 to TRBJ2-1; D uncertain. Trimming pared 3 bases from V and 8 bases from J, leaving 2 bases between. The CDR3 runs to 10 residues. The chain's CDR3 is CASSFYEQFF. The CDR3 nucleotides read TGTGCCAGCAGTTTCTATGAGCAGTTCTTC.

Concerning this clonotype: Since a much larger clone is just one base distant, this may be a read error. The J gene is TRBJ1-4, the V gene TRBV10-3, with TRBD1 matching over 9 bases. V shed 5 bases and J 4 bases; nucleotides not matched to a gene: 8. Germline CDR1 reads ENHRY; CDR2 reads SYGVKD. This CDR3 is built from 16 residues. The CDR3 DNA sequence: TGTGCCATCAGTTTCGGACAGGGGCATATTAATGAAAAACTGTTTTTT. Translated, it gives CAISFGQGHINEKLFF.

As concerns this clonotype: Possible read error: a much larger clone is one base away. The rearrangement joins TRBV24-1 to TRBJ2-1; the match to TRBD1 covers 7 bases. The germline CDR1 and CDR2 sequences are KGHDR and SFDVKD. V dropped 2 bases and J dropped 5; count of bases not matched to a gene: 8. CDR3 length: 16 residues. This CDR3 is CATSDSTGRHNNEQFF. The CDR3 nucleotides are TGTGCCACCAGTGATTCGACAGGGCGACACAACAATGAGCAGTTCTTC.

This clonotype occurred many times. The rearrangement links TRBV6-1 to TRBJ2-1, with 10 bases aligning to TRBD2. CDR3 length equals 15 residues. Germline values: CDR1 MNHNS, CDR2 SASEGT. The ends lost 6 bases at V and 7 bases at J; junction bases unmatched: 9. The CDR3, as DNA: TGTGCCAGCAGCCTGGGGACTAGCGTAGGGAATGAGCAGTTCTTC. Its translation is CASSLGTSVGNEQFF.

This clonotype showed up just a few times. The CDR3 DNA is TGCAGTGCCCAAGAGACAGGGCTCGGGGAGCTGTTTTTT. Its protein product is CSAQETGLGELFF. V and J are TRBV20-1 and TRBJ2-2; TRBD1 matches at 7 bases. Germline trimming cut 6 bases from V and 7 bases from J; bases unmatched to any gene: 8. The CDR3 extends over 13 amino acids. Germline V CDR1 and CDR2: DFQATT, SNEGSKA (reference sequence).

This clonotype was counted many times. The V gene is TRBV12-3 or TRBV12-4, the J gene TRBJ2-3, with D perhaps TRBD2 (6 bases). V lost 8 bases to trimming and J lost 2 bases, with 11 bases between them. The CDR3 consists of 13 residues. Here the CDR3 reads CASCSGLTDTQYF. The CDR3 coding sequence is TGTGCCAGCTGCAGCGGGCTCACAGATACGCAGTATTTT.

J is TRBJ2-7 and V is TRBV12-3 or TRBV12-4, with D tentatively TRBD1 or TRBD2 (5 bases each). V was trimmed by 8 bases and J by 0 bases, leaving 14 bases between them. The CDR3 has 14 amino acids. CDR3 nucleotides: TGTGCCAGCCGGCCCGGGACGGTCTCCTACGAGCAGTACTTC. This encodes CASRPGTVSYEQYF.

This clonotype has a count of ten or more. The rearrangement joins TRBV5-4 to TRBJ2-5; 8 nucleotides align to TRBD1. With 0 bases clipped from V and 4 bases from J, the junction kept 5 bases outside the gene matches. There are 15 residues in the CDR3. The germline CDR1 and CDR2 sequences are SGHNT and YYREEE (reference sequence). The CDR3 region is CASSLGKGQAETQYF. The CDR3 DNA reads TGTGCCAGCAGCTTGGGGAAGGGACAGGCAGAGACCCAGTACTTC.

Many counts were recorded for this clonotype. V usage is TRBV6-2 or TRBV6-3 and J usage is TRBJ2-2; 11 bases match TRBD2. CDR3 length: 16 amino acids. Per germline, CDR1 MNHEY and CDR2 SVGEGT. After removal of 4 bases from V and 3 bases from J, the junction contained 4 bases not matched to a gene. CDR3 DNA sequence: TGTGCCAGCAGTTCTAGCGGGAGGACCTACACCGGGGAGCTGTTTTTT. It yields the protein CASSSSGRTYTGELFF.

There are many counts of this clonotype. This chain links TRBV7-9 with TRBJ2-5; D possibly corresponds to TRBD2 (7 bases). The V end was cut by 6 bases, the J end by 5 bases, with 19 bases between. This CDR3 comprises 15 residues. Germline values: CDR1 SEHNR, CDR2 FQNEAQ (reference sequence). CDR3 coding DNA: TGTGCCAGCAGGGATCGACAAGGGAGGGGGGAGACCCAGTACTTC. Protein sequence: CASRDRQGRGETQYF.

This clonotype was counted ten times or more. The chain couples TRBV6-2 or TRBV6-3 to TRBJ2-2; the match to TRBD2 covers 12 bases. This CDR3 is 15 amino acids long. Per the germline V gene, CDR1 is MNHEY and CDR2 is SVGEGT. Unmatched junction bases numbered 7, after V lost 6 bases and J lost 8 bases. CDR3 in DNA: TGTGCCAGCAGAAGGACTAGCGGGGCCCCAGGGGAGCTGTTTTTT. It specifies CASRRTSGAPGELFF.

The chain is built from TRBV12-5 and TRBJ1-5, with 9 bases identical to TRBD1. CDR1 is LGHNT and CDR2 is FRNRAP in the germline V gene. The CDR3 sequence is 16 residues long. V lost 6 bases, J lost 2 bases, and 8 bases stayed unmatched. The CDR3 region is CASGYRTGEGNQPQHF. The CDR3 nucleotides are TGTGCTAGTGGCTATCGGACAGGGGAGGGCAATCAGCCCCAGCATTTT.

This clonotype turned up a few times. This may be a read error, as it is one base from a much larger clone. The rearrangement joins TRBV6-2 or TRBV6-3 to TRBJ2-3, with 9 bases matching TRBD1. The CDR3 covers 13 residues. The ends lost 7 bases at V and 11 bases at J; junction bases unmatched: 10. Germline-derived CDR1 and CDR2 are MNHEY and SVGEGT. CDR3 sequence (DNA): TGTGCCAGCACCGCACCCGGACAGGGGATGCAGTATTTT. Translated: CASTAPGQGMQYF.

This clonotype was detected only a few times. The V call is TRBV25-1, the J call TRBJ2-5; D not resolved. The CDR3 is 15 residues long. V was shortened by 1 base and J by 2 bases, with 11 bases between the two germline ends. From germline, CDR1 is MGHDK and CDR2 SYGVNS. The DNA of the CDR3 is TGTGCCAGCAGTGAATTGATGGGTGTTCAAGAGACCCAGTACTTC. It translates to CASSELMGVQETQYF.